Presented here are 13 T cell receptor beta chains from one specimen sequenced in a study of CD8+ T cells in alopecia areata. The sequencing template was cDNA reverse transcribed from extracted RNA. Method: immunoSEQ multiplex PCR; TCRdb's copy keeps in-frame clones and lacks some. The sample includes approximately 180,000 clones, roughly 63% of them seen just once. Treatment reported: oral pan-JAK inhibitor, 5-10 mg twice daily. The sequenced sample was CD4+ T cells sorted from blood, obtained between weeks 55 and 65, from a patient treated with tofacitinib. These receptors were collected from a human donor with alopecia areata.

The rearrangement links TRBV9 to TRBJ1-6, with TRBD1 identical over 8 bases. The CDR3 covers 15 residues. Trimming removed 4 bases from V and 8 bases from J; junction bases left unmatched: 8. Germline V gene data show CDR1 as SGDLS and CDR2 as YYNGEE. The CDR3 DNA reads as TGTGCCAGCAGCCCAACGACAGGGGAAGATTCACCCCTCCACTTT. It codes for CASSPTTGEDSPLHF.

This chain uses TRBV15 with TRBJ2-7; TRBD1 matches 7 bases. V shed 1 base and J 7 bases; nucleotides not matched to a gene: 10. The CDR3 totals 15 residues. CDR1 and CDR2 (germline): LNHNV, YYDKDF (reference sequence). The CDR3 DNA reads TGTGCCACCAGCAGAGGTGGACAGGAGACTACGGAGCAGTACTTC. Amino acid sequence: CATSRGGQETTEQYF.

The V gene is TRBV7-2, the J gene TRBJ2-3; D is uncertain. This CDR3 region has 12 residues. CDR1 SGHTA and CDR2 FQGNSA come from the germline V gene. V was shortened by 5 bases and J by 2 bases, with 5 bases between the two germline ends. In nucleotides, the CDR3 is TGTGCCAGCAGCCGAAACACAGATACGCAGTATTTT. Translation: CASSRNTDTQYF.

The genes are TRBV5-6 and TRBJ2-4; tentatively, D is TRBD2 (6 bases). Germline CDR1 reads SGHDT; CDR2 reads YYEEEE. This CDR3 has 16 residues. V lost 0 bases to trimming and J lost 3 bases, with 13 bases between them. The CDR3 reads CASSLGAGSFKNIQYF. The CDR3 nucleotides are TGTGCCAGCAGCTTGGGCGCCGGGAGTTTCAAAAACATTCAGTACTTC.

V is TRBV4-2 and J is TRBJ2-2; TRBD2 might be the D (6 bases). Germline CDR1 is LGHNA and CDR2 is YNFKEQ. This CDR3 has 16 amino acids. V lost 0 bases and J 7 bases, leaving 15 bases between the germline ends. The CDR3 DNA sequence: TGTGCCAGCAGCCAAGATCGGAGGGGTGAGGGCGGGGAGCTGTTTTTT. Amino acids: CASSQDRRGEGGELFF.

This clone was detected only a few times. The chain employs TRBV18 and TRBJ2-7; D gene unclear. CDR3 length: 13 residues. V lost 2 bases and J 4 bases, leaving 9 bases between the germline ends. The V gene's germline CDR1 is KGHSH and CDR2 LQKENI. The DNA of the CDR3 is TGTGCCAGCTCACCAATGGAATATTACGAGCAGTACTTC. It translates to CASSPMEYYEQYF.

The genes are TRBV6-1 and TRBJ1-6; 9 nucleotides agree with TRBD1. Germline trimming cut 6 bases from V and 7 bases from J; bases unmatched to any gene: 1. The CDR3 is 13 residues long. CDR1 and CDR2 (germline): MNHNS, SASEGT. DNA for the CDR3: TGTGCCAGCAGCGGACAGGGGAATTCACCCCTCCACTTT. This translates into CASSGQGNSPLHF.

The chain joins TRBV11-1 to TRBJ1-2; no firm D call. V dropped 0 bases and J dropped 3 bases, with 8 bases sitting between them. CDR3 length: 14 residues. Germline CDR1 and CDR2: SGHAT and FQDESV (reference sequence). CDR3 loop: CASSLARQDYGYTF. CDR3 sequence (DNA): TGTGCCAGCAGCTTAGCCCGGCAGGACTATGGCTACACCTTC. Looking up the rest from reference TRBV11-1 and TRBJ1-2 gives the full variable domain: EAEVAQSPRYKITEKSQAVAFWCDPISGHATLYWYRQILGQGPELLVQFQDESVVDDSQLPKDRFSAERLKGVDSTLKIQPAELGDSAMYLCASSLARQDYGYTFGSGTRLTVV.

The gene calls are TRBV29-1 and TRBJ1-1; D is uncertain. The CDR3 is 13 amino acids. The germline V and J ends were trimmed by 6 bases and 2 bases, with 13 bases remaining between them. Per the germline V gene, CDR1 is SQVTM and CDR2 is ANQGSEA. The CDR3 loop is CSVVISINTEAFF. CDR3 nucleotides: TGCAGCGTGGTCATTTCGATTAACACTGAAGCTTTCTTT.

The chain uses TRBV7-8 and TRBJ2-7, with TRBD2 as a possible D gene (5 bases). The CDR3 extends over 16 amino acids. Trimming removed 3 bases at V and 0 bases at J, with 15 bases between. The germline V gene encodes CDR1 SGHVS and CDR2 FQNEAQ. Written as DNA, the CDR3 is TGTGCCAGCAGCTTCGGAGGTAGGGCGGCCTCCTACGAGCAGTACTTC. Translation gives CASSFGGRAASYEQYF.

This clone showed up just a few times. The chain has TRBV5-1 and TRBJ2-3; no firm D call. Per the germline V gene, CDR1 is SGHRS and CDR2 is YFSETQ. The CDR3 sequence is 15 residues long. V lost 4 bases, J lost 4 bases, and 16 bases lay in between. This chain's CDR3 is CASSPRGLGADTQYF. In nucleotides, the CDR3 is TGCGCCAGCAGCCCCCGCGGCTTGGGCGCAGATACGCAGTATTTT.

The chain carries TRBV18 and TRBJ1-2; no reliable D call. The ends were cut back, 4 bases at V and 3 bases at J, with 9 bases in the middle. CDR1 KGHSH and CDR2 LQKENI come from the germline V gene. The CDR3 covers 13 residues. The CDR3 sequence is CASSLGMDYGYTF. DNA for the CDR3: TGTGCCAGCTCACTGGGCATGGACTATGGCTACACCTTC.

This chain links TRBV2 with TRBJ1-5; unclear D gene. In germline, CDR1 is SNHLY, CDR2 FYNNEI. V lost 8 bases, J lost 9 bases, and 17 bases lay in between. This CDR3 region has 13 residues. The DNA for the CDR3 is TGTGCCAGCTCGGAGGACCCCTCTACGCCCCAGCATTTT. It yields the protein CASSEDPSTPQHF.